This entry lists 29 T cell receptor delta chains sequenced from one sample in a study of γδ T cells in repeated Plasmodium falciparum infection. TCRdb re-analyzed the multiplex PCR reads via CATT. The sample holds tens of thousands of delta-chain clones, 0.85% to 1% seen once. Bulk repertoires came from Vgamma9/Vdelta2+ or Vdelta2-negative gammadelta T cells flow-sorted from PBMC. The sample consisted of gamma-delta T cells from blood. Receptors originate from a pool of human donors (malaria-infected and uninfected, not separated).

On this clone: TCRdb's protein, taken from a much larger clone, differs from this DNA's translation at residue 10, likely owing to a read error; the protein displayed comes from the DNA. The V gene is TRDV2, the J gene TRDJ3, with 8 bases aligning to TRDD3. Because TCRdb records no J gene, it was assigned here through a match of the DNA to germline. V gave up 1 base and J gave up 0 bases; unmatched junction bases: 10. CDR1 and CDR2 (germline): GEAIGNYY, EKD. The CDR3 loop spans 20 amino acids. This CDR3 is CACDTIVLGGSSWDTRQMFF. The CDR3 region has the DNA TGTGCCTGTGACACGATCGTACTGGGGGGCAGCTCCTGGGACACCCGACAGATGTTTTTC.

Of note for this clone: This likely traces to a read error, being one base from a far larger clone. Other DNA sequences in the same sample also yield this CDR3. The rearrangement joins TRDV2 to TRDJ1, with 13 bases fitting TRDD3. No J gene is reported in TCRdb; it was inferred here by comparing the DNA with germline. CDR1 is GEAIGNYY, CDR2 EKD, per germline. CDR3 size: 20 residues. CDR3 sequence (DNA): TGCGCCTGTGACACCGTTCCCACAACTGGGGGATACGGGTACACCGATAAACTCATCTTT. The encoded protein is CACDTVPTTGGYGYTDKLIF.

At least ten counts were recorded for this clone. Since a far larger clone is one base different, this is likely a read error. Other DNA sequences from this sample encode an identical CDR3 as well. The chain recombines TRDV1 with TRDJ1; TRDD3 matches at 8 bases. This CDR3 has 19 amino acids. V gave up 3 bases and J gave up 5 bases; unmatched junction bases: 20. CDR1 is TSWWSYY and CDR2 is QGS in the germline V gene. CDR3 region: CALGDHLVSRGITKDKLIF. The CDR3 nucleotides are TGTGCTCTTGGGGACCACTTAGTTAGCCGGGGGATAACCAAGGATAAACTCATCTTT.

As to this clone: TCRdb lists the protein of a much larger clone for this DNA, which differs at residue 5, so this is likely a read error; the protein given here is translated from the DNA itself. This sequence joins TRDV2 and TRDJ1, with 11 bases that match TRDD3. The J gene is absent in TCRdb and was assigned here via DNA matching to germline. The V segment lost 3 bases and the J segment 3 bases; nucleotides outside the gene matches: 26. The CDR3 covers 22 residues. Germline CDR1 reads GEAIGNYY; CDR2 reads EKD. The DNA for the CDR3 is TGTGCCTGTGACGCCATCGAGGCTGGGGGATACCGCCCTAGGTCCCCTTCCGATAAACTCATCTTT. The encoded protein is CACDAIEAGGYRPRSPSDKLIF.

In regard to this clone: TCRdb shows a much larger clone's protein in place of this DNA's translation, and the two differ at residue 5, likely through a read error; the protein shown is translated from the DNA. This chain links TRDV1 with TRDJ1; D possibly corresponds to TRDD2 (5 bases). V was shortened by 4 bases and J by 0 bases, with 24 bases between the two germline ends. Per germline, CDR1 TSWWSYY and CDR2 QGS. CDR3 length: 19 amino acids. The DNA of the CDR3 is TGTGCTCTTGGGGGATTGCCCTACGAATCTCTCTTTTACACCGATAAACTCATCTTT. Translated, it gives CALGGLPYESLFYTDKLIF.

Turning to this clone: The mismatch at residue 3 between this DNA's translation and the TCRdb protein of a much larger clone likely reflects a read error; the protein shown is translated from the DNA. V and J are TRDV1 and TRDJ1, with 8 bases matching TRDD3. The J gene, left out of TCRdb, was set here by checking the DNA against germline. The CDR3 totals 22 residues. The germline V gene encodes CDR1 TSWWSYY and CDR2 QGS. The CDR3 protein is CAPGEQPYAGALVVGDTDKLIF. The DNA for the CDR3 is TGTGCTCCTGGGGAACAGCCCTACGCTGGTGCTTTAGTAGTGGGGGATACCGATAAACTCATCTTT.

A few counts support this clone. The amino acid sequence in TCRdb belongs to a much larger clone and departs from this DNA's translation at residue 10, likely a sequencing read error; the sequence shown is translated from the DNA. This chain connects TRDV1 to TRDJ1; TRDD3 matches at 9 bases. The CDR3 has 20 residues. Trimming cost V 3 bases and J 0 bases; bases outside gene matches: 17. Germline-derived CDR1 and CDR2 are TSWWSYY and QGS. CDR3 nucleotides: TGTGCTCTTGGGGACCAGTTTCCTGCGGGGGGGATACATTACACCGATAAACTCATCTTT. Its translation: CALGDQFPAGGIHYTDKLIF.

This clone was found a few times. A far larger clone is just one base off, so this is likely a read error. The sample holds other DNA sequences that translate to the same CDR3. The genes are TRDV1 and TRDJ1; 10 bases match TRDD3. The J gene was not available in TCRdb and was assigned here by matching the DNA to germline segments. V shed 2 bases and J 0 bases; nucleotides not matched to a gene: 27. This CDR3 contains 24 residues. Germline V gene lookup returns CDR1 TSWWSYY and CDR2 QGS. The CDR3 DNA sequence: TGTGCTCTTGGGGAAATCGGCCTCCCTACGAAACATACTGGGGGATTCCTATACACCGATAAACTCATCTTT. Residues: CALGEIGLPTKHTGGFLYTDKLIF.

There are a few counts of this clone. A far larger clone is one base from this, pointing to a likely read error. Other DNA sequences within the sample encode an identical CDR3. The rearrangement joins TRDV1 to TRDJ1, with 10 positions matching TRDD3. No J gene was available from TCRdb, and it was assigned here by a germline match of the DNA. Germline values: CDR1 TSWWSYY, CDR2 QGS. V shed 3 bases, J shed 5 bases, and the junction held 42 bases outside the gene matches. The CDR3 is 27 amino acids. The CDR3: CALGDTTSNDSTYLFSYWGMLGDKLIF. CDR3 nucleotides: TGTGCTCTTGGGGACACCACCTCCAACGATAGTACCTACCTCTTCTCCTACTGGGGGATGTTGGGTGATAAACTCATCTTT.

A remark on this clone: This probably arose from a read error, given a far larger clone one base away. The sample has other DNA sequences that encode this CDR3 too. The CDR3 protein is CALGERGWCESHPLPATDKLIF. The CDR3 nucleotides are TGTGCTCTTGGGGAACGAGGATGGTGTGAGTCCCACCCTTTACCTGCGACCGATAAGCTCATCTTT. No J gene call was made, and the V gene is TRDV1; the table calls TRDD3, which could not be checked here. The germline CDR1 and CDR2 sequences are TSWWSYY and QGS. The CDR3 extends over 22 amino acids.

Worth noting for this clone: The protein in TCRdb stems from a much larger clone and differs at residue 10 from this DNA's translation, likely a read error; here the protein is translated from the DNA. The V gene is TRDV2, the J gene TRDJ1; TRDD3 matches at 10 bases. The J gene, not given by TCRdb, was assigned here from a germline match of the nucleotide sequence. Germline assignment: CDR1 GEAIGNYY and CDR2 EKD. V lost 3 bases and J lost 1; bases outside the gene matches: 13. CDR3 length: 18 amino acids. The CDR3 nucleotides read TGTGCCTGTGACTCCCGGTACTGGGGGATGCCAGGCACCGATAAACTCATCTTT. This gives the protein CACDSRYWGMPGTDKLIF.

This clone has more than one count but fewer than ten. The protein given by TCRdb reflects a much larger clone and differs at residue 8 from this DNA's translation, likely from a read error; the protein shown is the DNA's translation. This rearrangement joins TRDV2 to TRDJ1; D possibly corresponds to TRDD3 (5 bases). Looked up from germline, CDR1 is GEAIGNYY and CDR2 is EKD. The CDR3 extends over 19 amino acids. Deletions cut 2 bases from V and 1 base from J, with 25 bases between. The CDR3 DNA is TGTGCCTGTGACAACATACTGGAAGATACAAAGGTTGGCACCGATAAACTCATCTTT. Encoded protein: CACDNILEDTKVGTDKLIF.

As to this clone: This sequence is one base from a far larger clone and is likely a read error. This specimen includes other DNA sequences encoding the same CDR3. The V gene is TRDV1, the J gene TRDJ1, with TRDD3 matching 12 bases. The J gene, missing from TCRdb, was assigned here through DNA to germline matching. The CDR3 has 16 residues. J lost 2 bases, V lost 7 bases, and 8 bases had no gene match. CDR1 TSWWSYY and CDR2 QGS come from the germline V gene. Here the CDR3 DNA reads TGTGCTCTTGTGGGTACTGGGGGATACAATACCGATAAACTCATCTTT. Translation gives CALVGTGGYNTDKLIF.

In this sample, this clone turned up a few times. A far larger clone is just one base off, so this is likely a read error. This specimen includes other DNA sequences encoding the same CDR3. CDR3 loop: CALGEMGGGSLHKLIF. The DNA of the CDR3 is TGTGCCCTTGGGGAAATGGGTGGGGGATCTCTCCATAAACTCATCTTT. This chain links TRDV1 with TRDJ1, with 8 bases that match TRDD3. As TCRdb names no J gene, one was assigned here on the basis of a DNA match to germline. Per germline, CDR1 TSWWSYY and CDR2 QGS. The CDR3 extends over 16 amino acids.

In the case of this clone: With a far larger clone one base away, a read error is the likely cause. This specimen includes other DNA sequences encoding the same CDR3. The chain couples TRDV2 to TRDJ1; TRDD3 might be the D (6 bases). TCRdb offers no J gene call, so here the DNA was matched to germline to obtain one. Germline loops: CDR1 GEAIGNYY, CDR2 EKD. This CDR3 is 16 amino acids long. V was trimmed by 0 bases and J by 3 bases, leaving 16 bases between them. The CDR3: CACDTNLGDTADKLIF. The CDR3 DNA sequence: TGTGCCTGTGACACCAACCTAGGAGATACGGCCGATAAACTCATCTTT.

This clone was recorded many times. The TCRdb protein, from a much larger clone, departs from this DNA's translation at residue 19, likely by read error; the protein shown derives from the DNA. The rearrangement joins TRDV2 to TRDJ1; D unclear. The length of the CDR3 is 20 residues. CDR1 and CDR2 from the germline V gene are GEAIGNYY and EKD. The CDR3 DNA reads as TGTGCCTGTGACACCATCCTGGCCAGCCCCCAAAACTACTACGGCGATAAACTCACCTTT. Protein product: CACDTILASPQNYYGDKLTF.

Worth noting for this clone: TCRdb records a much larger clone's protein for this DNA, with a difference at residue 17 that likely arises from a read error; the protein given is the translation of the DNA. Called V gene: TRDV2; the J gene was not called; the table gives TRDD3 as D, unverified against the DNA. Germline assignment: CDR1 GEAIGNYY and CDR2 EKD. CDR3 length equals 19 residues. This CDR3 is CACDLGLPELGIYTDKPIF. The CDR3, as DNA: TGTGCCTGTGACCTTGGCCTTCCCGAACTGGGGATCTACACCGATAAACCCATCTTT.

A remark on this clone: The protein TCRdb gives is from a much larger clone and does not agree with this DNA's translation at residue 6, likely a read error; the protein shown here comes from the DNA. The chain is built from TRDV1 and TRDJ1, with 9 bases that match TRDD3. Trimming cost V 2 bases and J 0 bases; bases outside gene matches: 19. The CDR3 totals 21 residues. Germline V CDR1 and CDR2: TSWWSYY, QGS. CDR3 in DNA: TGTGCTCTTGGGGAAGCCACCGGCCTTCTTTGGGGGATAAGGTACACCGATAAACTCATCTTT. Its protein product is CALGEATGLLWGIRYTDKLIF.

As for this clone: This DNA translates differently at residue 10 from the TCRdb protein, which is that of a much larger clone; a read error is likely, and the protein shown is the DNA's own translation. This chain connects TRDV3 to TRDJ1; 8 nucleotides match TRDD3. Germline CDR1 reads TVYSNPD; CDR2 reads GDNSRS (reference sequence). V dropped 0 bases and J dropped 0; count of bases not matched to a gene: 30. CDR3 length: 23 residues. This CDR3 is CAFRGVRSGPQGGGLLYTDKLIF. CDR3 bases: TGTGCCTTTAGAGGGGTTAGGTCGGGCCCACAGGGTGGGGGATTACTGTACACCGATAAACTCATCTTT.

A note on this clone: The protein recorded in TCRdb matches a much larger clone and deviates from this DNA's translation at residue 3, suggesting a read error; the protein here is obtained by translating the DNA. This rearrangement joins TRDV2 to TRDJ1, with 12 bases identical to TRDD3. No J gene was available from TCRdb, and it was assigned here by a germline match of the DNA. This CDR3 has 19 amino acids. Germline CDR1 is GEAIGNYY and CDR2 is EKD. In DNA, the CDR3 is TGTGCCAGTGACACCCTGCCTCCTGGGGGATACGGAAGCACCGATAAACTCATCTTT. This translates into CASDTLPPGGYGSTDKLIF.

Concerning this clone: A far larger clone lies a single base away; this is likely a read error. This specimen includes other DNA sequences encoding the same CDR3. The genes are TRDV1 and TRDJ1, with 8 bases identical to TRDD3. Unmatched junction bases numbered 10, after V lost 5 bases and J lost 5 bases. This CDR3 is built from 15 residues. Per the germline V gene, CDR1 is TSWWSYY and CDR2 is QGS. This CDR3 is CALGTNGIRGDKLIF. The CDR3 DNA sequence: TGTGCTCTTGGGACTAACGGGATACGGGGGGATAAACTCATCTTT.

This clone was found a few times. The TCRdb record carries a much larger clone's protein, which differs from this DNA's translation at residue 16; a read error is the likely cause, and the protein listed here is the DNA translation. The V gene reported is TRDV1; the J gene is uncalled; the table assigns TRDD3, which was not confirmed against the DNA. Germline CDR1 TSWWSYY, CDR2 QGS. CDR3 length: 17 residues. Here the CDR3 reads CALGWGNTLQYTDKLTF. CDR3 DNA sequence: TGTGCTCTTGGCTGGGGGAACACCCTTCAGTACACCGATAAACTCACCTTT.

This clone turned up a few times. This DNA translates differently at residue 9 from the TCRdb protein, which is that of a much larger clone; a read error is likely, and the protein shown is the DNA's own translation. The CDR3 sequence is CACDREFGRGYPSSWDTRQMFF. CDR3 sequence (DNA): TGTGCCTGTGACAGAGAGTTTGGTAGGGGATACCCAAGCTCCTGGGACACCCGACAGATGTTTTTC. This rearrangement joins TRDV2 to TRDJ3, with 8 nucleotides matching TRDD3. V shed 2 bases and J 0 bases; nucleotides not matched to a gene: 17. CDR1 and CDR2 from the germline V gene are GEAIGNYY and EKD. CDR3 length equals 22 residues.

About this clone itself: Given a far larger clone just one base away, this is likely a sequencing read error. This specimen includes other DNA sequences encoding the same CDR3. V and J are TRDV1 and TRDJ1; D is uncertain. Germline V gene lookup returns CDR1 TSWWSYY and CDR2 QGS. This CDR3 has 15 amino acids. V was clipped by 1 base and J by 3 bases, with 12 bases between them. The CDR3 loop reads CALGERLGDSDKLIF. The CDR3 region has the DNA TGTGCTCTTGGGGAACGGTTGGGAGACTCCGATAAACTCATCTTT.

A note on this clone: TCRdb records a much larger clone's protein for this DNA, with a difference at residue 3 that likely arises from a read error; the protein given is the translation of the DNA. This chain joins TRDV2 and TRDJ1; 13 nucleotides align to TRDD3. The J gene was not available in TCRdb and was assigned here by matching the DNA to germline segments. CDR3 length equals 19 residues. In germline, CDR1 is GEAIGNYY, CDR2 EKD. The CDR3 bases are TGTGCCAGTGACACGGTACTACTGGGGGATACGCTGTACTCCGATAAACTCATCTTT. It yields the protein CASDTVLLGDTLYSDKLIF.

This clone showed up just a few times. This DNA's translation differs at residue 9 from TCRdb's protein, which comes from a much larger clone; a read error is likely, and the protein shown is translated from the DNA. CDR3 region: CACDSVLGSYTDKLIF. The CDR3 DNA reads as TGTGCCTGTGACTCCGTACTGGGGAGCTACACCGATAAACTCATCTTT. This sequence joins TRDV2 and TRDJ1; 7 bases are a match to TRDD3. The J gene was not available in TCRdb and was assigned here by matching the DNA to germline segments. J lost 0 bases, V lost 3 bases, and 9 bases had no gene match. The CDR3 is made up of 16 amino acids. Germline V gene data show CDR1 as GEAIGNYY and CDR2 as EKD.

This clone has only a few counts. TCRdb records a much larger clone's protein for this DNA, with a difference at residue 8 that likely arises from a read error; the protein given is the translation of the DNA. This chain connects TRDV1 to TRDJ1; 12 bases are shared with TRDD3. The J gene is absent in TCRdb and was assigned here via DNA matching to germline. Per germline, CDR1 TSWWSYY and CDR2 QGS. The CDR3 has 24 residues. V was pared by 2 bases and J by 0 bases, with 25 bases of the junction left unmatched. CDR3 residues: CALGESTFPPGTGGYPKYTDKLIF. The CDR3 DNA sequence: TGTGCTCTTGGGGAATCAACCTTTCCTCCAGGTACTGGGGGATACCCTAAATACACCGATAAACTCATCTTT.

Points on this clone: TCRdb's entry gives the protein of a much larger clone, which mismatches this DNA's translation at residue 14, likely from a read error; the protein reported here is translated from the DNA. The chain has TRDV1 and TRDJ1; D tentatively reads TRDD2 or TRDD3 (8 bases each). TCRdb offers no J gene call, so here the DNA was matched to germline to obtain one. This CDR3 has 25 amino acids. V lost 2 bases to trimming and J lost 0 bases, with 40 bases between them. The V gene's germline CDR1 is TSWWSYY and CDR2 QGS. CDR3 DNA sequence: TGTGCTCTTGGGGAAGCGCCACCCCCGGCTTCCTACCCTCACTGGGGGCTGGAGTACACCGATAAACTCATCTTT. It encodes CALGEAPPPASYPHWGLEYTDKLIF.

This clone was seen a few times. A read error likely explains why the TCRdb protein, taken from a much larger clone, differs from this DNA's translation at residue 5; the protein shown is translated from the DNA. The chain recombines TRDV1 with TRDJ1; 13 bases line up with TRDD3. TCRdb lists no J gene, so it was determined here by aligning the DNA to germline. Germline-derived CDR1 and CDR2 are TSWWSYY and QGS. J was trimmed by 2 bases and V by 3 bases; bases with no gene match: 30. The CDR3 contains 25 residues. CDR3 residues: CALGDQSFLLEYWGIRRGGTDKLIF. CDR3 nucleotides: TGTGCTCTTGGGGATCAGAGCTTCCTACTAGAGTACTGGGGGATACGCAGGGGGGGTACCGATAAACTCATCTTT.